Below are 3 T cell receptor beta chains sequenced from a single sample in a study of PD-1 blockade in classical Hodgkin lymphoma. This sample's time point: newly diagnosed, previously untreated cHL patient sample. Isolated CD8+ T cells were derived from thawed PBMCs through magnetic negative selection. The method was immunoSEQ multiplex PCR; TCRdb's version includes in-frame clones alone and lacks a portion of them. The sample includes 23,000 or so clones, about 86% of them seen just once. Sequenced sample: CD8+ T cells from blood. Source of these receptors: a human donor with classical Hodgkin lymphoma.

As concerns this clone: A read error may account for a junction end that differs from germline. The CDR3 nucleotides read TGTGCCAGCAGCTTATGGACCTATAATTCACCCCTCCACTTT. Protein: CASSLWTYNSPLHF. The chain has TRBV28 and TRBJ1-6; D is undetermined. The V gene's germline CDR1 is MDHEN and CDR2 SYDVKM. This CDR3 has 14 amino acids.

This chain joins TRBV7-6 and TRBJ2-3; the D gene is possibly TRBD2 (6 bases). The CDR3 is made up of 17 amino acids. Germline lookup yields CDR1 SGHVS and CDR2 FNYEAQ. The germline V and J ends were trimmed by 1 base and 1 base, with 15 bases remaining between them. CDR3: CASSLGGWGEGTDTQYF. CDR3 coding DNA: TGTGCCAGCAGCTTAGGGGGCTGGGGGGAAGGCACAGATACGCAGTATTTT.

There are a few counts of this clone. The CDR3 DNA follows: TGTGCCAGCAGCGTAGATGGGACAGGGGGCTTGGAGGAGCAGTTCTTC. This translates into CASSVDGTGGLEEQFF. The genes are TRBV9 and TRBJ2-1; 12 positions match TRBD1. V shed 0 bases, J shed 10 bases, and the junction held 8 bases outside the gene matches. Germline V gene lookup returns CDR1 SGDLS and CDR2 YYNGEE. CDR3 length: 16 amino acids. The full variable domain, with the rest looked up from reference TRBV9 and TRBJ2-1, is DSGVTQTPKHLITATGQRVTLRCSPRSGDLSVYWYQQSLDQGLQFLIQYYNGEERAKGNILERFSAQQFPDLHSELNLSSLELGDSALYFCASSVDGTGGLEEQFFGPGTRLTVL.